The next 15 T cell receptor beta chains were all read from a single sample in a study of blood T cell repertoires in COVID-19. Libraries were prepared by immunoSEQ multiplex PCR; TCRdb keeps only in-frame clonotypes and omits some of them. The sample lists 200,000 to 250,000 clones; about 88% were seen once. Source material: PBMCs or T cells enriched from blood (not recorded which). All receptors derive from a woman between 25 and 40 years old who had recovered from COVID-19.

The gene calls are TRBV9 and TRBJ2-2; the D gene is possibly TRBD2 (6 bases). CDR3 length: 16 residues. The V gene lost 2 bases and the J gene lost 3 bases, with 14 bases spanning the gap. In germline, CDR1 is SGDLS, CDR2 YYNGEE. CDR3: CASSVGSGDYTGELFF. The CDR3 DNA is TGTGCCAGCAGCGTTGGTAGCGGAGATTACACCGGGGAGCTGTTTTTT. The full variable domain, its missing parts supplied by reference TRBV9 and TRBJ2-2, is DSGVTQTPKHLITATGQRVTLRCSPRSGDLSVYWYQQSLDQGLQFLIQYYNGEERAKGNILERFSAQQFPDLHSELNLSSLELGDSALYFCASSVGSGDYTGELFFGEGSRLTVL.

The V call is TRBV6-5, the J call TRBJ1-5, with D possibly matching TRBD1 (5 bases). This CDR3 contains 15 residues. With 0 bases removed from V and 8 bases from J, the gap between germline ends came to 14 bases. Germline V gene data show CDR1 as MNHEY and CDR2 as SVGAGI. The CDR3 bases are TGTGCCAGCAGTTACTCACCCAGGGTCCATGAGCCCCAGCATTTT. Translated, it gives CASSYSPRVHEPQHF.

The chain couples TRBV5-1 to TRBJ2-7, with TRBD1 matching over 10 bases. CDR3 length: 14 amino acids. Germline trimming cut 3 bases from V and 5 bases from J; bases unmatched to any gene: 5. Germline CDR1 and CDR2: SGHRS and YFSETQ. Here the CDR3 reads CASSWTGGRDEQYF. The CDR3 bases are TGCGCCAGCAGCTGGACAGGGGGAAGGGACGAGCAGTACTTC.

DNA for the CDR3: TGTGCCAGCAGTGAAGTGGACAGGGTGGGTTCACCCCTCCACTTT. Protein: CASSEVDRVGSPLHF. The rearrangement links TRBV2 to TRBJ1-6, with TRBD1 matching over 8 bases. In germline, CDR1 is SNHLY, CDR2 FYNNEI. The CDR3 totals 15 residues. The trim removed 1 base at V and 9 bases at J, leaving 5 bases unmatched. The whole variable domain, filled in from reference TRBV2 and TRBJ1-6, reads EPEVTQTPSHQVTQMGQEVILRCVPISNHLYFYWYRQILGQKVEFLVSFYNNEISEKSEIFDDQFSVERPDGSNFTLKIRSTKLEDSAMYFCASSEVDRVGSPLHFGNGTRLTVT.

A single count supports this clone. J is TRBJ1-3 and V is TRBV12-3 or TRBV12-4, with D unclear. This CDR3 is 13 amino acids long. V gave up 3 bases and J gave up 8 bases, with 11 bases separating them. CDR3: CASSFWQADTIYF. CDR3 sequence (DNA): TGTGCCAGCAGTTTTTGGCAGGCTGACACCATATATTTT.

The chain recombines TRBV19 with TRBJ2-7; no reliable D call. This CDR3 comprises 11 residues. Per germline, CDR1 LNHDA and CDR2 SQIVND (reference sequence). With 5 bases removed from V and 3 bases from J, the gap between germline ends came to 5 bases. This chain's CDR3 is CASSFNYEQYF. The CDR3, as DNA: TGTGCCAGTAGTTTTAACTACGAGCAGTACTTC.

This rearrangement joins TRBV5-1 to TRBJ2-3; D remains ambiguous. This CDR3 region has 13 residues. With 4 bases removed from V and 3 bases from J, the gap between germline ends came to 9 bases. From germline, CDR1 is SGHRS and CDR2 YFSETQ. This CDR3 reads CASSGRWTDTQYF. For the CDR3, the DNA is TGCGCCAGCAGCGGTAGATGGACAGATACGCAGTATTTT.

The chain has TRBV6-6 and TRBJ1-4, with a tentative D call TRBD1 (5 bases). CDR1 is MNHNY, CDR2 SVGAGI, per germline (reference sequence). The V gene lost 0 bases and the J gene lost 4 bases, with 9 bases spanning the gap. CDR3 length equals 15 residues. CDR3 amino acids: CASSYSRQRNEKLFF. For the CDR3, the DNA is TGTGCCAGCAGTTACTCCCGACAGCGTAATGAAAAACTGTTTTTT.

The chain recombines TRBV6-2 or TRBV6-3 with TRBJ2-7; D is perhaps TRBD1 (5 bases). Germline CDR1 is MNHEY and CDR2 is SVGEGT. Trimming shortened V by 0 bases and J by 1 base, and 10 bases separated the two germline ends. The CDR3 runs 15 residues. CDR3 amino acids: CASSYSRDGSYEQYF. The CDR3 DNA follows: TGTGCCAGCAGTTACTCCAGGGATGGATCCTACGAGCAGTACTTC.

The gene calls are TRBV9 and TRBJ2-3, with TRBD2 identical over 9 bases. Trimming took 4 bases from V and 2 from J; bases not matched to a gene: 8. The CDR3 runs to 16 residues. Germline lookup yields CDR1 SGDLS and CDR2 YYNGEE. As DNA, the CDR3 is TGTGCCAGCAGCTCTAGCGGGGCCAGGTTCACAGATACGCAGTATTTT. Translated, it gives CASSSSGARFTDTQYF.

The rearrangement joins TRBV19 to TRBJ2-7, with D possibly being TRBD1 (6 bases). V lost 4 bases, J lost 2 bases, and 18 bases lay in between. Germline-derived CDR1 and CDR2 are LNHDA and SQIVND (reference sequence). The CDR3 has 16 residues. CDR3 DNA sequence: TGTGCCAGTAGTAAACAGGGAACCTACCGAACCTACGAGCAGTACTTC. Translating it yields CASSKQGTYRTYEQYF.

The rearrangement links TRBV6-6 to TRBJ2-7; 7 nucleotides line up with TRBD1. The V and J ends lost 5 bases and 2 bases, in that order; junction bases with no gene match: 15. The CDR3 runs to 17 residues. Germline CDR1 and CDR2: MNHNY and SVGAGI (reference sequence). In DNA form, the CDR3 reads TGTGCCAGCAGTCGCGTAGGGTCCGGGACAGTCCCCTACGAGCAGTACTTC. It codes for CASSRVGSGTVPYEQYF.

V is TRBV4-3 and J is TRBJ2-2; TRBD2 aligns across 12 bases. Germline trimming cut 1 base from V and 5 bases from J; bases unmatched to any gene: 8. The CDR3 loop spans 18 amino acids. From germline, CDR1 is LGHNA and CDR2 YSLEER. CDR3 coding DNA: TGCGCCAGCAGCCAAGGGACTAGCGGGGCCGTCCGGACCGGGGAGCTGTTTTTT. This translates into CASSQGTSGAVRTGELFF.

The genes are TRBV6-5 and TRBJ1-1; weak D call: TRBD1 (5 bases). This CDR3 has 14 amino acids. The germline gives CDR1 MNHEY, CDR2 SVGAGI. Trimming left V 4 bases short and J 5 bases short, with 14 bases between. This chain's CDR3 is CASSLQERGTEAFF. The CDR3 coding sequence is TGTGCCAGCAGTTTACAAGAAAGGGGAACTGAAGCTTTCTTT.

The CDR3 coding sequence is TGTGCCAGCAGCTTCTGGACAATTACAGATACGCAGTATTTT. Protein sequence: CASSFWTITDTQYF. The chain employs TRBV5-6 and TRBJ2-3; TRBD1 might be the D (5 bases). V was shortened by 2 bases and J by 3 bases, with 10 bases between the two germline ends. There are 14 residues in the CDR3. Germline-derived CDR1 and CDR2 are SGHDT and YYEEEE.